This T cell receptor beta chain emerged from a study of blood T cell repertoires in COVID-19. Study details: Whether acute or convalescent, the COVID-19 samples came from the United States, Italy and Spain. Sources were T cells, B-cell-depleted T cells, or PBMCs; the material itself was cDNA or gDNA.

Looked up from germline, CDR1 is SGHRS and CDR2 is YFSETQ. The CDR3 contains 16 residues. V lost 2 bases to trimming and J lost 3 bases, with 15 bases between them. How the authors handled the data: Reference gene primers were amplified, and this amplification served to estimate nucleated cell counts. Clones were sequenced by immunoSEQ multiplex PCR, and TCRdb holds only the in-frame ones, with some missing. V, J and clone size were drawn from that table, and D and trimming were deduced from the DNA. The sample yields tens of thousands of clones, approximately 79% seen once. The sequence was collected from a man between 65 and 85 years old with acute or convalescent COVID-19. The chain carries TRBV5-1 and TRBJ1-3, with D unclear. Sequencing was carried out using peripheral blood. CDR3 DNA sequence: TGCGCCAGCAGCTTTGGGAGGCTAAACGGTGGAAACACCATATATTTT. Protein product: CASSFGRLNGGNTIYF.